The next 21 T cell receptor beta chains were all read from a single sample in a study of Graves' ophthalmopathy and Graves' hyperthyroidism. For repertoire sequencing, the TCR beta CDR3 regions were amplified from RNA transcripts. The library came from an HTBI-primed first-round RT-PCR and a second-round multiplex PCR. TCRdb redid the calling of the multiplex PCR reads with MiXCR, one entry per CDR3 protein. Among 660,000 or so distinct CDR3 sequences listed, over 40% were seen once. Specimen: peripheral blood. Receptors originate from an adult man with Graves' ophthalmopathy.

With regard to this clonotype: A clone one base away is much larger, so this may be a read error. The rearrangement links TRBV9 to TRBJ1-2, with D possibly matching TRBD1 (5 bases). Trimming removed 7 bases at V and 5 bases at J, with 18 bases between. This CDR3 is built from 14 residues. Germline-derived CDR1 and CDR2 are SGDLS and YYNGEE. Written as DNA, the CDR3 is TGTGCCAGCGGCGGTGGAAGGGGAGGGTATGGCTACACCTTC. This encodes CASGGGRGGYGYTF.

The CDR3 here is CASSSGQTNEKLFF. The CDR3 coding sequence is TGCGCCAGCAGCTCGGGACAAACTAATGAAAAACTGTTTTTT. The chain couples TRBV5-1 to TRBJ1-4; perhaps TRBD1 as D (6 bases). Germline V gene data show CDR1 as SGHRS and CDR2 as YFSETQ. The CDR3 spans 14 residues. V lost 3 bases to trimming and J lost 1 base, with 7 bases between them. Combining the CDR3 with reference TRBV5-1 and TRBJ1-4 gives the whole variable domain KAGVTQTPRYLIKTRGQQVTLSCSPISGHRSVSWYQQTPGQGLQFLFEYFSETQRNKGNFPGRFSGRQFSNSRSEMNVSTLELGDSALYLCASSSGQTNEKLFFGSGTQLSVL.

The chain employs TRBV9 and TRBJ1-2, with D perhaps TRBD1 (5 bases). From germline, CDR1 is SGDLS and CDR2 YYNGEE. The CDR3 is made up of 14 amino acids. The V and J ends lost 4 bases and 8 bases respectively, with 18 bases between them. The CDR3: CASSSHTGDGGYTF. The CDR3 region has the DNA TGTGCCAGCAGCAGTCACACCGGGGACGGCGGCTACACCTTC.

This clonotype was seen repeatedly, ten times or more. The gene calls are TRBV24-1 and TRBJ1-2; D gene uncertain. CDR1 and CDR2 (germline): KGHDR, SFDVKD. Trimming took off 4 bases at V and 4 bases at J, with 6 bases between the two ends. CDR3 length equals 12 residues. The CDR3: CATSESAYGYTF. For the CDR3, the DNA is TGTGCCACCAGTGAATCAGCCTATGGCTACACCTTC.

J is TRBJ2-7 and V is TRBV6-1, with D perhaps being TRBD1 or TRBD2 (7 bases each). The CDR3 contains 15 residues. V gave up 6 bases and J gave up 2 bases, with 17 bases separating them. Germline assignment: CDR1 MNHNS and CDR2 SASEGT. CDR3 residues: CASRAGGERPYEQYF. CDR3 in DNA: TGTGCCAGCAGGGCAGGGGGGGAGAGGCCCTACGAGCAGTACTTC.

V usage is TRBV20-1 and J usage is TRBJ2-3; 9 bases match TRBD2. Germline CDR1 reads DFQATT; CDR2 reads SNEGSKA (reference sequence). CDR3 length equals 15 residues. Losses at the gene ends were 4 bases for V and 0 bases for J; bases not matched to a gene: 5. The CDR3 loop reads CSAISSGESTDTQYF. In nucleotides, the CDR3 is TGCAGTGCTATTTCTAGCGGGGAGAGCACAGATACGCAGTATTTT.

The chain recombines TRBV25-1 with TRBJ1-2; weak D call: TRBD1 (6 bases). Per germline, CDR1 MGHDK and CDR2 SYGVNS. The CDR3 is 14 amino acids. Trimming stripped 1 base from V and 3 bases from J, with 9 bases between. CDR3 sequence: CASSELQGDYGYTF. The CDR3 nucleotides are TGTGCCAGCAGTGAATTACAGGGCGACTATGGCTACACCTTC.

The chain employs TRBV4-2 and TRBJ2-5, with D uncertain. Germline V CDR1 and CDR2: LGHNA, YNFKEQ. The CDR3 extends over 14 amino acids. V was cut by 0 bases and J by 2 bases, with 7 bases left in between. The DNA of the CDR3 is TGTGCCAGCAGCCAAGATGATACACAAGAGACCCAGTACTTC. Protein product: CASSQDDTQETQYF.

This clonotype came up many times. The gene calls are TRBV12-3 or TRBV12-4 and TRBJ2-2; D is perhaps TRBD1 or TRBD2 (5 bases each). Trimming took 7 bases from V and 2 from J, leaving 11 bases between them. This CDR3 has 14 residues. CDR3 DNA sequence: TGTGCCAGCACCCCGGGGCTCAACACCGGGGAGCTGTTTTTT. It specifies CASTPGLNTGELFF.

On this clonotype: Germline and junction disagree at one end, which may indicate a read error. The rearrangement joins TRBV5-1 to TRBJ1-6; perhaps TRBD1 as D (5 bases). Germline CDR1 is SGHRS and CDR2 is YFSETQ. This CDR3 contains 16 residues. The CDR3 spells CAGSLGRGSYNSPPHF. CDR3 bases: TGCGCCGGCAGCTTGGGAAGGGGCTCCTATAATTCACCCCCCCACTTT.

This clonotype was picked up a small number of times. The chain combines TRBV5-1 with TRBJ2-7; TRBD1 matches 10 bases. Trimming cost V 3 bases and J 3 bases; bases outside gene matches: 9. CDR1 and CDR2 from the germline V gene are SGHRS and YFSETQ. CDR3 length: 16 residues. The CDR3 DNA reads TGCGCCAGCAGCTCCAAATTTGACAGGGGGCACTACGAGCAGTACTTC. This translates into CASSSKFDRGHYEQYF.

This clonotype occurred once. The chain combines TRBV10-3 with TRBJ1-2; no clear D gene. This CDR3 contains 13 residues. Deletions cut 0 bases from V and 8 bases from J, with 10 bases between. The germline gives CDR1 ENHRY, CDR2 SYGVKD. The CDR3 nucleotides read TGTGCCATCAGTGAGTCAAGGGCGGTCGGCTACACCTTC. Amino acid sequence: CAISESRAVGYTF.

This chain uses TRBV7-9 with TRBJ1-2; TRBD1 is a possible D gene (5 bases). This CDR3 comprises 13 residues. CDR1 SEHNR and CDR2 FQNEAQ come from the germline V gene (reference sequence). V lost 6 bases and J lost 12, with 20 bases in between. CDR3: CASRSRESSGNTF. As DNA, the CDR3 is TGTGCCAGCAGGAGCAGGGAGTCGAGTGGAAACACCTTC.

This clonotype was observed many times. The chain carries TRBV10-3 and TRBJ2-7; D could derive from TRBD1 or TRBD2 (5 bases each). The CDR3 is made up of 13 amino acids. V was shortened by 10 bases and J by 4 bases, with 17 bases between the two germline ends. Per germline, CDR1 ENHRY and CDR2 SYGVKD. The CDR3 spells CASSTGTAYEQYF. CDR3 bases: TGTGCCAGTAGTACCGGGACCGCTTACGAGCAGTACTTC.

This clonotype was counted at least ten times. The chain employs TRBV6-2 or TRBV6-3 and TRBJ1-5; D is unclear. Germline CDR1 MNHEY, CDR2 SVGEGT. CDR3 length: 12 residues. Trimming removed 2 bases at V and 5 bases at J, with 4 bases between. The CDR3 DNA reads TGTGCCAGCAGTTACGAATATCAGCCCCAGCATTTT. It specifies CASSYEYQPQHF.

The chain joins TRBV10-3 to TRBJ1-6, with 11 bases that match TRBD1. Trimming cost V 10 bases and J 7 bases; bases outside gene matches: 6. This CDR3 region has 14 residues. Germline-derived CDR1 and CDR2 are ENHRY and SYGVKD. The CDR3 region is CASTRDRGNSPLHF. The CDR3 DNA sequence: TGTGCCAGCACCCGGGACAGGGGGAATTCACCCCTCCACTTT.

This clonotype was counted many times. This rearrangement joins TRBV14 to TRBJ1-1; D is perhaps TRBD1 (5 bases). This CDR3 contains 12 residues. V was pared by 4 bases and J by 7 bases, with 10 bases between. Germline CDR1 is SGHDN and CDR2 is FVKESK. CDR3 DNA sequence: TGTGCCAGCAGCCGCTGGGGACGTGAAGCTTTCTTT. It codes for CASSRWGREAFF.

This clonotype was counted ten times or more. This chain links TRBV7-9 with TRBJ2-5; D ambiguous. The germline gives CDR1 SEHNR, CDR2 FQNEAQ (reference sequence). This CDR3 contains 16 residues. Deletions cut 1 base from V and 3 bases from J, with 15 bases between. Written as DNA, the CDR3 is TGTGCCAGCAGCTTAGACCCCGGAAGGGATAAAGAGACCCAGTACTTC. Translated, it gives CASSLDPGRDKETQYF.

For this clonotype: Given a much more abundant clone one base away, this may be a read error. This chain joins TRBV19 and TRBJ2-7; 8 bases are a match to TRBD1. The trim removed 7 bases at V and 4 bases at J, leaving 3 bases unmatched. The CDR3 runs 12 residues. Germline loops: CDR1 LNHDA, CDR2 SQIVND (reference sequence). The CDR3 sequence is CASKDRVYEQYF. The DNA of the CDR3 is TGTGCCAGTAAGGACAGGGTGTACGAGCAGTACTTC. Full variable domain (rest looked up from reference TRBV19 and TRBJ2-7): DGGITQSPKYLFRKEGQNVTLSCEQNLNHDAMYWYRQDPGQGLRLIYYSQIVNDFQKGDIAEGYSVSREKKESFPLTVTSAQKNPTAFYLCASKDRVYEQYFGPGTRLTVT.

The gene calls are TRBV12-3 or TRBV12-4 and TRBJ2-7, with D hard to call. Trimming took 4 bases from V and 3 from J, leaving 13 bases between them. The CDR3 is made up of 14 amino acids. Written as DNA, the CDR3 is TGTGCCAGCAGTTACGTGGCGGAGAACTACGAGCAGTACTTC. This sequence encodes CASSYVAENYEQYF.

J is TRBJ2-1 and V is TRBV7-6; 9 nucleotides line up with TRBD1. The J segment lost 5 bases and the V segment lost 5 bases, leaving 7 bases of the junction unmatched. The CDR3 is 15 residues long. In germline, CDR1 is SGHVS, CDR2 FNYEAQ. CDR3 loop: CASSHGQGNNNEQFF. CDR3 in DNA: TGTGCCAGCAGCCACGGACAGGGGAACAACAATGAGCAGTTCTTC. The complete variable domain, with remaining parts taken from reference TRBV7-6 and TRBJ2-1, reads GAGVSQSPRYKVTKRGQDVALRCDPISGHVSLYWYRQALGQGPEFLTYFNYEAQQDKSGLPNDRFSAERPEGSISTLTIQRTEQRDSAMYRCASSHGQGNNNEQFFGPGTRLTVL.